This T cell receptor beta chain emerged from a study of response to subunit inactivated influenza vaccine (dated by TCRdb to the late 2010s). Context from the whole study: Deep quantitative T cell receptor repertoire profiling was used in the study to track responses to a trivalent subunit inactivated influenza vaccine.

The CDR3 starts with the cysteine, ends with the phenylalanine, and has 15 residues. Solely the CDR3 DNA is kept, with 45 bases framed from the first base. For this chain, trimming is 7 bases at the V end and 1 base at the J end, and the number of junction bases without a gene match is 7. CDR1 and CDR2, looked up from the germline V gene, are SGDLS and YYNGEE. Library preparation was by RT-PCR. Sequencing used an Illumina HiSeq 2500. In TCRdb, the public reads were trimmed at Q25 with fastp and aligned with MiXCR, with productive beta chains retained. Rows with a matching CDR3 protein are joined into one entry that keeps the most common DNA and genes. For this sample there are about 540,000 distinct CDR3 sequences; around 25% appear just once. About 2.8% of the sample is held by the ten biggest clonotypes. A note on this clonotype: Its antigen remains undetermined. No clone much larger than this one lies a single base away; base qualities are absent.

The paper's findings and limits, for the study overall: The authors suggested that each seasonal influenza vaccination may recruit only a limited number of new T cells.

Another study also made use of these data, one on T cells expressing NK-cell markers. That second report states: TCR beta cDNA libraries were made by 5'RACE template switching that added a universal primer site and unique molecular identifiers. TCR beta-chain repertoires were profiled in sorted CD3+CD56+NKG2C+, CD3+CD56+NKG2C- and CD3+CD56-NKG2C+ T-cell subsets from several donors. Among the eight sequenced donors, seven were HCMV-seropositive and one was HCMV-seronegative. In several experiments an anti-gammadeltaTCR antibody was added to restrict sorting to alphabetaTCR-expressing T cells. In six donors, the dominant CD3+CD56+NKG2C+ clonotypes were among the top 10 CD8+ clonotypes and accounted for roughly 1.0-7.0% of CD8+ T cells. Those dominant clonotypes were again the most abundant among CD3+CD56-NKG2C+ cells in a handful of donors, at roughly 25-65%. Whether the expanded NKG2C-expressing T cell clones were specific for HCMV antigens remained unclear. All eight donors whose samples were sequenced were randomly selected healthy volunteers, three of them men and five women. A commercial ELISA kit detecting HCMV-specific IgG in serum was used to determine HCMV serostatus. Ficoll density gradient centrifugation was used to isolate peripheral blood mononuclear cells from blood. Magnetic immunoseparation with Miltenyi isolation kits was used to isolate CD4+ and CD8+ T cells from PBMC. cDNA synthesis was primed from the TCR beta constant segment, followed by two successive PCR amplification steps. Illumina HiSeq 2000/2500, MiSeq or NextSeq was used to sequence libraries as 2 x 150 bp reads. MIGEC handled demultiplexing of the reads and grouping by UMI, while MiTCR was used to assemble and quantify clonotypes. To remove erroneous sequences, TCR cDNA sequences were retained only when supported by two or more reads. The tcR package was used for downstream repertoire analysis, and clonotypes were matched between fractions using CDR3 nucleotide sequence together with V segment. VDJmatch was used to annotate antigen specificity against VDJdb, with one amino acid substitution in CDR3 permitted.

Sequences were derived from CD4+ T cells sorted from PBMCs, sampled approximately 12 days after vaccination. The TCR was taken from a man aged 45-60 years who received an inactivated influenza vaccine. Donor details come from another sample of the same person, matched by shared clones. Recombination connected TRBV9 to TRBJ1-1; TRBD1 matches 10 bases in the middle. The CDR3 sequence is CASGGRDRGNTEAFF. The nucleotide sequence reads as follows: TGTGCCAGCGGGGGTAGGGACAGGGGGAACACTGAAGCTTTCTTT.